The 24 T cell receptor beta chains reported below all come from one sample, sequenced in a study of OX40 agonist ivuxolimab in advanced cancers. The table came from immunoSEQ multiplex PCR; TCRdb's copy has only in-frame clones and leaves some out. This sample has 10,000 or so clones, with around 70% found just once. Here the sequenced sample was CD4+ or CD8+ T cells sorted from blood, taken in a trial of the OX40 agonist ivuxolimab. These receptors were taken from an adult with an advanced solid tumor such as melanoma, head and neck, liver or kidney cancer.

The chain is built from TRBV13 and TRBJ2-7; D is unclear. The CDR3 extends over 13 amino acids. Germline CDR1 reads PRHDT; CDR2 reads FYEKMQ (reference sequence). The germline V and J ends were trimmed by 5 bases and 1 base, with 9 bases remaining between them. In DNA, the CDR3 is TGTGCCAGCAGCCCCTCTGTTTCCTACGAGCAGTACTTC. This encodes CASSPSVSYEQYF.

This clone occurred once. The J gene is TRBJ2-5, the V gene TRBV7-8; D uncertain. The J call may be incorrect, as the DNA end agrees better with TRBJ2-7. Germline V gene lookup returns CDR1 SGHVS and CDR2 FQNEAQ. This CDR3 has 13 amino acids. The CDR3 DNA reads as TGTGCCAGCAGTCCCGACCAGGACTACGAGCAGTACTTC. Its protein product is CASSPDQDYEQYF.

This clone was detected only a few times. This rearrangement joins TRBV10-2 to TRBJ2-1, with 12 bases identical to TRBD2. CDR3 size: 15 residues. Germline CDR1 and CDR2: WSHSY and SAAADI. J was trimmed by 8 bases and V by 2 bases; bases with no gene match: 4. This CDR3 is CASSEGGLAGDEQFF. The CDR3 coding sequence is TGCGCCAGCAGTGAGGGGGGACTAGCGGGCGATGAGCAGTTCTTC.

V and J are TRBV6-1 and TRBJ1-2, with unresolved D. This CDR3 has 13 residues. Trimming removed 8 bases at V and 2 bases at J, with 12 bases between. Germline assignment: CDR1 MNHNS and CDR2 SASEGT. CDR3 in amino acids: CASQSPGNYGYTF. The CDR3 bases are TGTGCCAGCCAATCTCCGGGAAACTATGGCTACACCTTC.

This chain links TRBV10-3 with TRBJ2-5; the D gene could be TRBD1 or TRBD2 (7 bases each). Near its end, the DNA agrees better with TRBJ2-7, so the J call may be wrong. There are 13 residues in the CDR3. Germline CDR1 is ENHRY and CDR2 is SYGVKD. CDR3 region: CAIGGDRTYEQYF. DNA for the CDR3: TGTGCCATCGGGGGGGACAGAACCTACGAGCAGTACTTC.

The count of this clone is one. V is TRBV27 and J is TRBJ2-7, with a tentative D call TRBD2 (5 bases). The CDR3 sequence is 14 residues long. V was cut by 6 bases and J by 4 bases, with 16 bases left in between. Germline CDR1 reads MNHEY; CDR2 reads SMNVEV (reference sequence). The CDR3: CASSPGGLVYEQYF. The DNA of the CDR3 is TGTGCCAGCAGCCCAGGAGGACTCGTGTACGAGCAGTACTTC.

This chain links TRBV7-6 with TRBJ2-5; TRBD1 or TRBD2 may be the D gene (6 bases each). The V end was cut by 4 bases, the J end by 4 bases, with 25 bases between. This CDR3 spans 18 amino acids. CDR1 SGHVS and CDR2 FNYEAQ come from the germline V gene. The CDR3 DNA sequence: TGTGCCAGCAGCTGGGGTGGGAGGCGACAGGTGCTGGGAGAGACCCAGTACTTC. Amino acid sequence: CASSWGGRRQVLGETQYF.

The chain uses TRBV5-4 and TRBJ2-1; the D is unclear. CDR3 size: 15 residues. Germline V lookup: CDR1 SGHNT, CDR2 YYREEE (reference sequence). Deletions cut 0 bases from V and 0 bases from J, with 7 bases between. This chain's CDR3 is CASSLAFGSYNEQFF. Here the CDR3 DNA reads TGTGCCAGCAGCTTGGCCTTCGGCTCCTACAATGAGCAGTTCTTC.

The chain links TRBV27 to TRBJ2-2; TRBD2 might be the D (5 bases). Germline values: CDR1 MNHEY, CDR2 SMNVEV (reference sequence). Trimming removed 8 bases from V and 6 bases from J, with 16 bases in between. The CDR3 consists of 14 residues. The CDR3 is CASGEPAAAGELFF. The DNA of the CDR3 is TGTGCCAGCGGGGAGCCAGCGGCGGCCGGGGAGCTGTTTTTT.

This clone was observed a few times. One end of the junction does not line up with germline, which may come from a read error. This chain connects TRBV4-2 to TRBJ2-3; D not resolved. Germline V gives CDR1 LGHNA, CDR2 YNFKEQ. The CDR3 loop spans 14 amino acids. This CDR3 is CASSQGSSTDTQYF. In nucleotides, the CDR3 is TGTGCCAGCAGTCAAGGCAGTAGCACAGATACGCAGTATTTT.

The genes are TRBV5-1 and TRBJ2-5; TRBD1 might be the D (6 bases). This CDR3 is 15 amino acids long. Trimming removed 5 bases at V and 3 bases at J, with 17 bases between. Germline V gene sequence: CDR1 SGHRS, CDR2 YFSETQ. Written as DNA, the CDR3 is TGCGCCAGCAGTGGGGACACAGGGTTAGAAGAGACCCAGTACTTC. It specifies CASSGDTGLEETQYF. Supplemented by reference TRBV5-1 and TRBJ2-5, the full variable domain reads KAGVTQTPRYLIKTRGQQVTLSCSPISGHRSVSWYQQTPGQGLQFLFEYFSETQRNKGNFPGRFSGRQFSNSRSEMNVSTLELGDSALYLCASSGDTGLEETQYFGPGTRLLVL.

This clone was found a few times. This chain uses TRBV4-1 with TRBJ2-7; TRBD2 agrees at 9 bases. Unmatched junction bases numbered 8, after V lost 1 base and J lost 4 bases. Germline CDR1 MGHRA, CDR2 YSYEKL. The CDR3 extends over 16 amino acids. As DNA, the CDR3 is TGCGCCAGCAGCCAAGGCGCTAGCGGGATAGTATACGAGCAGTACTTC. Translated: CASSQGASGIVYEQYF.

V gene TRBV6-1 combines with J gene TRBJ2-1; 9 bases are shared with TRBD2. The V gene end was trimmed by 6 bases and the J gene end by 8 bases; junction bases not matched to a gene: 5. CDR1 and CDR2 from the germline V gene are MNHNS and SASEGT. The CDR3 loop spans 13 amino acids. This chain's CDR3 is CASSPGLAYEQFF. In DNA form, the CDR3 reads TGTGCCAGCAGCCCGGGACTAGCCTATGAGCAGTTCTTC.

The gene calls are TRBV4-3 and TRBJ1-2; maybe TRBD1 (6 bases). Between the trimmed V and J ends, which lost 0 bases and 4 bases, there was a span of 12 bases. CDR1 is LGHNA, CDR2 YSLEER, per germline. The CDR3 covers 15 residues. The CDR3 protein is CASSQDSGASYGYTF. CDR3 nucleotide sequence: TGCGCCAGCAGCCAAGATTCAGGGGCTAGCTATGGCTACACCTTC.

This sequence joins TRBV12-5 and TRBJ2-1; 8 positions agree with TRBD1. This CDR3 comprises 15 residues. V shed 4 bases and J 2 bases; nucleotides not matched to a gene: 4. CDR1 is LGHNT and CDR2 is FRNRAP in the germline V gene. The CDR3, as DNA: TGTGCTAGTGGTTATGGACAGGGCGCCTACAATGAGCAGTTCTTC. Its translation: CASGYGQGAYNEQFF.

V usage is TRBV27 and J usage is TRBJ2-1; the match to TRBD2 covers 9 bases. Germline values: CDR1 MNHEY, CDR2 SMNVEV (reference sequence). This CDR3 spans 16 amino acids. Germline trimming cut 5 bases from V and 8 bases from J; bases unmatched to any gene: 13. DNA of the CDR3: TGTGCCAGCAGTCCCACTAGCGGGTTCGCGCCCGATGAGCAGTTCTTC. Translated: CASSPTSGFAPDEQFF.

J is TRBJ2-7 and V is TRBV7-9; TRBD1 is a possible D gene (6 bases). CDR1 is SEHNR, CDR2 FQNEAQ, per germline (reference sequence). V lost 2 bases and J 6 bases, leaving 11 bases between the germline ends. The CDR3 length is 13 residues. DNA of the CDR3: TGTGCCAGCAGCTTACAGGGGTCGGTCGAGCAGTACTTC. This encodes CASSLQGSVEQYF.

The chain uses TRBV7-6 and TRBJ2-1; the match to TRBD2 covers 7 bases. The ends lost 1 base at V and 0 bases at J; junction bases unmatched: 0. The CDR3 loop spans 15 amino acids. The germline V gene encodes CDR1 SGHVS and CDR2 FNYEAQ. CDR3: CASSLGEGSYNEQFF. DNA for the CDR3: TGTGCCAGCAGCTTAGGGGAGGGCTCCTACAATGAGCAGTTCTTC.

This clone was picked up one time. CDR3 DNA: TGTGCCAGCTCACCATCGGGGAGCACTAATGAAAAACTGTTTTTT. This codes for CASSPSGSTNEKLFF. The V gene is TRBV18, the J gene TRBJ1-4, with D hard to call. CDR1 and CDR2 (germline): KGHSH, LQKENI. This CDR3 is built from 15 residues. V lost 2 bases to trimming and J lost 2 bases, with 9 bases between them.

This clone was counted a single time. This chain links TRBV27 with TRBJ2-7; a possible D gene is TRBD1 (6 bases). Germline CDR1 reads MNHEY; CDR2 reads SMNVEV (reference sequence). CDR3 length equals 16 residues. Trimming took 5 bases from V and 1 from J, leaving 18 bases between them. The CDR3 region has the DNA TGTGCCAGCAGTCCTTATCCGGCAGGGGTATCCTACGAGCAGTACTTC. Translated, it gives CASSPYPAGVSYEQYF.

The rearrangement uses TRBV4-2 and TRBJ1-2; no clear D. The CDR3 length is 16 residues. With 0 bases removed from V and 0 bases from J, the gap between germline ends came to 11 bases. Germline CDR1 and CDR2: LGHNA and YNFKEQ. CDR3 loop: CASSQENSAANYGYTF. CDR3 DNA: TGTGCCAGCAGCCAAGAGAACAGTGCGGCTAACTATGGCTACACCTTC.

V usage is TRBV2 and J usage is TRBJ1-5; 9 bases are shared with TRBD1. There are 14 residues in the CDR3. V dropped 8 bases and J dropped 6; count of bases not matched to a gene: 8. Looked up from germline, CDR1 is SNHLY and CDR2 is FYNNEI. The chain's CDR3 is CASAPGQGVQPQHF. CDR3 sequence (DNA): TGTGCCAGCGCACCGGGACAGGGCGTTCAGCCCCAGCATTTT.

This sequence joins TRBV6-6 and TRBJ2-1; perhaps TRBD2 as D (6 bases). The CDR3 contains 15 residues. Germline V CDR1 and CDR2: MNHNY, SVGAGI (reference sequence). V lost 5 bases, J lost 9 bases, and 20 bases lay in between. The DNA of the CDR3 is TGTGCCAGCAGTGAGGGGAGGCCTCAGTGGGGTGAGCAGTTCTTC. This translates into CASSEGRPQWGEQFF.

The chain uses TRBV9 and TRBJ1-2; TRBD1 matches at 12 bases. CDR3 length: 16 amino acids. Trimming took 0 bases from V and 7 from J; bases not matched to a gene: 7. Germline V gives CDR1 SGDLS, CDR2 YYNGEE. CDR3 loop: CASSVDGTGGEGGYTF. For the CDR3, the DNA is TGTGCCAGCAGCGTAGACGGGACAGGGGGCGAGGGTGGCTACACCTTC. Together with reference TRBV9 and TRBJ1-2, the CDR3 gives the full variable domain: DSGVTQTPKHLITATGQRVTLRCSPRSGDLSVYWYQQSLDQGLQFLIQYYNGEERAKGNILERFSAQQFPDLHSELNLSSLELGDSALYFCASSVDGTGGEGGYTFGSGTRLTVV.